The TCR beta chain under discussion was sequenced for a study of preoperative IRX-2 immunotherapy in early breast cancer. Germline V gives CDR1 GTSNPN, CDR2 SVGIG (reference sequence). CDR3 size: 17 residues. The V and J ends lost 2 bases and 4 bases, in that order; junction bases with no gene match: 14. The treatment was: preoperative locoregional IRX-2 cytokine immunotherapy. Patients received preoperative, locoregional IRX-2 cytokine immunotherapy in a phase Ib study. Only in-frame clones appear in the TCRdb table, and some are missing; sequencing was by immunoSEQ multiplex PCR. The table has a few thousand clones, roughly 80% seen once.

The clonotype originates from a human donor with breast cancer. Sample: tumor tissue, taken before IRX-2 immunotherapy. The chain combines TRBV30 with TRBJ2-7, with 10 positions matching TRBD2. The CDR3 sequence: CAWSRTILAGVVYEQYF. The CDR3 nucleotides read TGTGCCTGGAGTCGGACAATCCTAGCGGGAGTTGTGTACGAGCAGTACTTC. Full variable domain (missing parts from reference TRBV30 and TRBJ2-7): SQTIHQWPATLVQPVGSPLSLECTVEGTSNPNLYWYRQAAGRGLQLLFYSVGIGQISSEVPQNLSASRPQDRQFILSSKKLLLSDSGFYLCAWSRTILAGVVYEQYFGPGTRLTVT.